This T cell receptor beta chain was recorded in a study of Graves' ophthalmopathy and Graves' hyperthyroidism. The authors amplified TCR beta CDR3 regions from RNA transcripts. HTBI-primed first-round RT-PCR preceded second-round multiplex PCR. TCRdb used MiXCR to reprocess the multiplex PCR reads, holding one entry per CDR3 protein. The sample yields 740,000 or so distinct CDR3 sequences, approximately 40% seen once. Study-wide results and caveats: The model's prediction of ophthalmopathy progression had about 70% sensitivity and less than 75% specificity.

This clonotype was seen many times. Its antigen is still unknown. V lost 5 bases and J lost 3, with 16 bases in between. CDR1 is LNHNV and CDR2 is YYDKDF in the germline V gene (reference sequence). The CDR3 is 16 amino acids. The rearrangement links TRBV15 to TRBJ2-2; TRBD2 is a possible D gene (5 bases). What was sequenced was peripheral blood. The sequence derives from an adult man with Graves' ophthalmopathy. The CDR3 here is CATSRRGLKDTGELFF. CDR3 DNA sequence: TGTGCCACCAGCCGACGGGGATTGAAGGACACCGGGGAGCTGTTTTTT.